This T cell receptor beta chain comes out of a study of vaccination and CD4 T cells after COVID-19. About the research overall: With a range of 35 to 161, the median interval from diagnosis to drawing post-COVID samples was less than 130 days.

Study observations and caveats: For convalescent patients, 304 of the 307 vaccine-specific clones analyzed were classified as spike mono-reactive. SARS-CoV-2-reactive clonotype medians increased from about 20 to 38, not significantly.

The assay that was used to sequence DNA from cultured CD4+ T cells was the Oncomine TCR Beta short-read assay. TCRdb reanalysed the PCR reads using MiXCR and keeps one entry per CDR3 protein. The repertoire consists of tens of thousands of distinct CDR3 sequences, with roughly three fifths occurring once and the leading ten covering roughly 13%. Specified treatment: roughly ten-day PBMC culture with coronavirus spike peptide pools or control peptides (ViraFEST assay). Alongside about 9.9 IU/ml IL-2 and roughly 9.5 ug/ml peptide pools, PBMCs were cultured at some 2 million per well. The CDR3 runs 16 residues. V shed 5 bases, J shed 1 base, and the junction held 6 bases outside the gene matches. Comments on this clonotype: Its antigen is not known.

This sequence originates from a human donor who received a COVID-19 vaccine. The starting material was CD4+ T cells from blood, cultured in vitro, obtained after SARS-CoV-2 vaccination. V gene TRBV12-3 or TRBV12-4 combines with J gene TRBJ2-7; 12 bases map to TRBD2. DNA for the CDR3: TGTGCCAGCAGTCATAGACTAGCGGGGGCGTCCTACGAGCAGTACTTC. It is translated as CASSHRLAGASYEQYF.